The source of this TCR beta chain is a study of cytomegalovirus exposure and HLA in healthy donors. Study in general: Under 90% of approximately 400 genotyped donors fell in the Caucasian-associated ancestry cluster.

Broader study findings: Most CMV-associated TCR beta chains were later found to appear HLA-restricted.

PCR employed 60 Vbeta and 13 Jbeta primers. The method was immunoSEQ multiplex PCR; TCRdb's version includes in-frame clones alone and lacks a portion of them. The sample consists of over 95,000 clones, around 77% of them appearing once. For this clone: Its antigen is unknown.

The receptor was isolated from a woman aged 25 to 39 in good health and CMV-seropositive. The sequenced sample consisted of PBMCs.

The CDR3 DNA reads TGTGCCACCAGCAGCGGGGTTGGCTACGAGCAGTACTTC. Amino acids: CATSSGVGYEQYF. The rearrangement uses TRBV15 and TRBJ2-7, with D perhaps TRBD2 (5 bases). This CDR3 spans 13 amino acids. Trimming stripped 3 bases from V and 3 bases from J, with 9 bases between. Germline V gene sequence: CDR1 LNHNV, CDR2 YYDKDF (reference sequence). Based on the CDR3 plus reference TRBV15 and TRBJ2-7, the full variable domain is DAMVIQNPRYQVTQFGKPVTLSCSQTLNHNVMYWYQQKSSQAPKLLFHYYDKDFNNEADTPDNFQSRRPNTSFCFLDIRSPGLGDTAMYLCATSSGVGYEQYFGPGTRLTVT.